A single sample gave rise to the 28 T cell receptor beta chains below, sequenced in a study of cytomegalovirus exposure and HLA in healthy donors (dated by TCRdb to about 2017). Libraries were built with the immunoSEQ multiplex PCR assay. For the multiplex PCR, a mixture combining 60 forward primers for TCR Vbeta segments and 13 reverse primers for TCR Jbeta segments was used. TCRdb mirrors the immuneACCESS table, restricted to in-frame sequences. Some clones are absent from its copies; in checked studies, under half trace to an unresolved V gene, and the reason for the others is unknown. This sample comprises 110,000 or so clones, approximately 80% of them detected only once. The ten most abundant clones make up 1.5% of the sample. Sequenced sample: PBMCs. These receptors were obtained from a woman aged 18-29 years in good health and CMV-seronegative.

This rearrangement joins TRBV4-1 to TRBJ2-7; 11 nucleotides align to TRBD2. Losses at the gene ends were 3 bases for V and 3 bases for J; bases not matched to a gene: 13. The CDR3 consists of 18 residues. Germline V CDR1 and CDR2: MGHRA, YSYEKL. CDR3 DNA sequence: TGCGCCAGCAGCCAGACACTAGCGGGAGTAGGTAGGGACTACGAGCAGTACTTC. This sequence encodes CASSQTLAGVGRDYEQYF.

This clone was counted a single time. The rearrangement uses TRBV5-1 and TRBJ1-2; 7 bases align to TRBD1. The germline CDR1 and CDR2 sequences are SGHRS and YFSETQ. This CDR3 spans 14 amino acids. The V and J ends lost 3 bases and 3 bases, in that order; junction bases with no gene match: 5. The CDR3: CASSSRDSDYGYTF. CDR3 bases: TGCGCCAGCAGCTCCAGGGACAGTGACTATGGCTACACCTTC.

The gene calls are TRBV7-9 and TRBJ2-3, with 8 bases fitting TRBD1. After removal of 5 bases from V and 3 bases from J, the junction contained 4 bases not matched to a gene. The germline gives CDR1 SEHNR, CDR2 FQNEAQ (reference sequence). This CDR3 spans 14 amino acids. CDR3 bases: TGTGCCAGCAGCCTAGGACAGGGAACAGATACGCAGTATTTT. Its translation is CASSLGQGTDTQYF. The full variable domain, in which reference TRBV7-9 and TRBJ2-3 provide the parts outside the CDR3, is DTGVSQNPRHKITKRGQNVTFRCDPISEHNRLYWYRQTLGQGPEFLTYFQNEAQLEKSRLLSDRFSAERPKGSFSTLEIQRTEQGDSAMYLCASSLGQGTDTQYFGPGTRLTVL.

The chain joins TRBV29-1 to TRBJ2-7; 8 bases map to TRBD1. CDR3 size: 15 residues. Trimming removed 8 bases from V and 0 bases from J; junction bases left unmatched: 12. From germline, CDR1 is SQVTM and CDR2 ANQGSEA. For the CDR3, the DNA is TGCAGCATGACTTTCGGTACAGGGGGCTCCTACGAGCAGTACTTC. Amino acids: CSMTFGTGGSYEQYF.

The genes are TRBV27 and TRBJ1-4, with D unclear. Germline V lookup: CDR1 MNHEY, CDR2 SMNVEV (reference sequence). Trimming took off 4 bases at V and 7 bases at J, with 16 bases between the two ends. This CDR3 spans 15 amino acids. In DNA form, the CDR3 reads TGTGCCAGCAGTTACCTGGGCGGGATGGGTGAAAAACTGTTTTTT. This translates into CASSYLGGMGEKLFF.

Written as DNA, the CDR3 is TGTGCCAGCAGTTCCCGGACAGGGGGCTACTCCTACGAGCAGTACTTC. This codes for CASSSRTGGYSYEQYF. The J gene is TRBJ2-7, the V gene TRBV6-5, with 11 bases fitting TRBD1. V gave up 4 bases and J gave up 0 bases; unmatched junction bases: 5. Germline V gene lookup returns CDR1 MNHEY and CDR2 SVGAGI. This CDR3 region has 16 residues.

The rearrangement uses TRBV29-1 and TRBJ1-1, with 8 bases that match TRBD1. After removal of 8 bases from V and 5 bases from J, the junction contained 10 bases not matched to a gene. The V gene's germline CDR1 is SQVTM and CDR2 ANQGSEA. The CDR3 runs 13 residues. Here the CDR3 reads CSSEGQEGTEAFF. The CDR3 DNA reads TGCAGCTCCGAGGGACAGGAAGGGACTGAAGCTTTCTTT.

This rearrangement joins TRBV5-1 to TRBJ2-1; TRBD2 matches 10 bases. J gave up 7 bases and V 4 bases, and 11 bases lay outside the gene matches. Germline V gene sequence: CDR1 SGHRS, CDR2 YFSETQ. The CDR3 has 16 amino acids. This CDR3 is CASSGQAGGKLNEQFF. The CDR3 bases are TGCGCCAGCAGCGGGCAAGCGGGAGGGAAATTAAATGAGCAGTTCTTC.

The V and J genes are TRBV13 and TRBJ2-6, with D tentatively TRBD1 (6 bases). V gave up 0 bases and J gave up 2 bases, with 17 bases separating them. Germline CDR1 is PRHDT and CDR2 is FYEKMQ (reference sequence). This CDR3 contains 19 residues. CDR3 in amino acids: CASSLGGPTGLAGANVLTF. CDR3 coding DNA: TGTGCCAGCAGCTTAGGCGGCCCGACAGGTCTGGCTGGGGCCAACGTCCTGACTTTC.

This clone has only one observation. The chain carries TRBV19 and TRBJ2-7, with 7 bases fitting TRBD1. The CDR3 loop spans 17 amino acids. CDR1 and CDR2 from the germline V gene are LNHDA and SQIVND (reference sequence). The V and J ends lost 1 base and 3 bases, in that order; junction bases with no gene match: 12. CDR3 residues: CASSIGGMGQGVYEQYF. Written as DNA, the CDR3 is TGTGCCAGTAGTATAGGCGGAATGGGGCAGGGGGTCTACGAGCAGTACTTC.

The sample holds one count of this clone. V is TRBV6-1 and J is TRBJ2-2; 7 bases map to TRBD1. CDR1 is MNHNS, CDR2 SASEGT, per germline. The CDR3 contains 14 residues. V gave up 8 bases and J gave up 6 bases; unmatched junction bases: 9. CDR3 in DNA: TGTGCCAGCCCAAGGGACAGTCACTCCGGGGAGCTGTTTTTT. Its protein is CASPRDSHSGELFF.

This chain uses TRBV2 with TRBJ2-7; 10 bases are shared with TRBD1. The CDR3 extends over 13 amino acids. Germline V CDR1 and CDR2: SNHLY, FYNNEI. With V trimmed by 6 bases and J by 6 bases, 5 bases remained unmatched. Here the CDR3 DNA reads TGTGCCAGCAGGGGGGACAGGGGCGCCGAGCAGTACTTC. Its protein is CASRGDRGAEQYF.

This chain connects TRBV5-6 to TRBJ1-2; D perhaps matches TRBD1 (5 bases). Trimming left V 3 bases short and J 4 bases short, with 16 bases between. Germline V gene data show CDR1 as SGHDT and CDR2 as YYEEEE. The CDR3 runs 15 residues. The CDR3 loop reads CASSSNAAGFYGYTF. CDR3 DNA sequence: TGTGCCAGCAGCTCCAACGCCGCAGGGTTCTATGGCTACACCTTC.

J is TRBJ1-2 and V is TRBV27; TRBD1 matches 7 bases. Germline CDR1 and CDR2: MNHEY and SMNVEV (reference sequence). With 5 bases clipped from V and 4 bases from J, the junction kept 10 bases outside the gene matches. This CDR3 is 15 amino acids long. The DNA for the CDR3 is TGTGCCAGCAGTAAATGGGACAGCGAGACCTATGGCTACACCTTC. Its protein is CASSKWDSETYGYTF.

Worth noting for this clone: Within the sample, other DNA sequences also encode this same CDR3. The genes are TRBV2 and TRBJ2-5; D remains ambiguous. The CDR3 contains 11 residues. Trimming took off 6 bases at V and 5 bases at J, with 7 bases between the two ends. CDR1 SNHLY and CDR2 FYNNEI come from the germline V gene. CDR3 protein: CASSPLETQYF. In DNA form, the CDR3 reads TGTGCCAGCAGCCCCCTGGAGACCCAGTACTTC.

The chain carries TRBV10-1 and TRBJ1-1; the D gene is possibly TRBD1 (6 bases). V shed 4 bases and J shed 1 base, with 7 bases lying between them. Germline-derived CDR1 and CDR2 are WNHNN and SYGVQD (reference sequence). This CDR3 contains 13 residues. CDR3 nucleotide sequence: TGCGCCAGCAGTGGGACAGCGAACACTGAAGCTTTCTTT. Protein: CASSGTANTEAFF.

The V and J genes are TRBV18 and TRBJ1-1; no clear D gene. This CDR3 spans 11 amino acids. CDR1 and CDR2 (germline): KGHSH, LQKENI. The CDR3 reads CVPHTNTEAFF. CDR3 coding DNA: TGTGTCCCGCACACGAACACTGAAGCTTTCTTT.

CDR3 protein: CASSLQGIGYTF. CDR3 bases: TGTGCCAGCAGCTTGCAGGGGATCGGCTACACCTTC. The chain combines TRBV11-2 with TRBJ1-2, with D possibly TRBD1 on 6 matching bases. The V gene lost 3 bases and the J gene lost 8 bases, with 10 bases spanning the gap. The CDR3 is made up of 12 amino acids. Germline values: CDR1 SGHAT, CDR2 FQNNGV.

CDR3 nucleotides: TGTGCCAGCAGTGAGTGGACAGCTGGGGGCTATGGCTACACCTTC. Protein product: CASSEWTAGGYGYTF. The chain joins TRBV6-1 to TRBJ1-2, with a tentative D call TRBD1 (6 bases). CDR3 length equals 15 residues. Per the germline V gene, CDR1 is MNHNS and CDR2 is SASEGT. Trimming cost V 3 bases and J 4 bases, with 15 bases left between them.

The J gene is TRBJ1-5, the V gene TRBV19; D unresolved. This CDR3 has 13 residues. Trimming pared 5 bases from V and 6 bases from J, leaving 11 bases between. From germline, CDR1 is LNHDA and CDR2 SQIVND (reference sequence). CDR3 DNA: TGTGCCAGTAGTCCCGGGGTGACTCAGCCCCAGCATTTT. Residues: CASSPGVTQPQHF.

The chain joins TRBV27 to TRBJ1-6, with TRBD1 as a possible D gene (5 bases). The CDR3 totals 14 residues. V dropped 3 bases and J dropped 10 bases, with 13 bases sitting between them. Per germline, CDR1 MNHEY and CDR2 SMNVEV (reference sequence). In DNA, the CDR3 is TGTGCCAGCAGTTTGGGGCTTTTGGGGTCACCCCTCCACTTT. Encoded protein: CASSLGLLGSPLHF.

This chain connects TRBV6-5 to TRBJ2-7, with D possibly matching TRBD1 (5 bases). The V and J ends lost 3 bases and 0 bases respectively, with 12 bases between them. The CDR3 is made up of 15 amino acids. Germline V CDR1 and CDR2: MNHEY, SVGAGI. Here the CDR3 DNA reads TGTGCCAGCAGTTATTACAGGTCCGCCTCCTACGAGCAGTACTTC. Encoded protein: CASSYYRSASYEQYF.

The V gene is TRBV5-4, the J gene TRBJ2-5, with 12 bases aligning to TRBD2. The DNA end lines up better with TRBJ2-7; the J call may be wrong. The CDR3 extends over 15 amino acids. CDR1 SGHNT and CDR2 YYREEE come from the germline V gene (reference sequence). Here the CDR3 reads CASTRLAGDRYEQYF. For the CDR3, the DNA is TGTGCCAGCACCAGACTAGCGGGAGATAGGTACGAGCAGTACTTC.

The chain links TRBV2 to TRBJ2-7; D is perhaps TRBD2 (5 bases). The CDR3 spans 14 residues. CDR1 SNHLY and CDR2 FYNNEI come from the germline V gene. The V and J ends lost 3 bases and 2 bases respectively, with 11 bases between them. For the CDR3, the DNA is TGTGCCAGCAGTGACCCCCGGACTGCCTACGAGCAGTACTTC. It specifies CASSDPRTAYEQYF. The whole variable domain, remainder taken from reference TRBV2 and TRBJ2-7, is EPEVTQTPSHQVTQMGQEVILRCVPISNHLYFYWYRQILGQKVEFLVSFYNNEISEKSEIFDDQFSVERPDGSNFTLKIRSTKLEDSAMYFCASSDPRTAYEQYFGPGTRLTVT.

The chain recombines TRBV7-6 with TRBJ1-5, with TRBD1 matching 9 bases. V lost 6 bases to trimming and J lost 0 bases; unmatched junction nucleotides: 12. Germline assignment: CDR1 SGHVS and CDR2 FNYEAQ. This CDR3 comprises 18 residues. Written as DNA, the CDR3 is TGTGCCAGCAGTCCCGGGACAGGGCAACCATATAGCAATCAGCCCCAGCATTTT. Protein sequence: CASSPGTGQPYSNQPQHF.

V is TRBV6-1 and J is TRBJ2-3; no clear D. Germline V gene sequence: CDR1 MNHNS, CDR2 SASEGT. This CDR3 contains 13 residues. V was cut by 11 bases and J by 1 base, with 13 bases left in between. CDR3 residues: CAGASRGTDTQYF. Here the CDR3 DNA reads TGTGCCGGAGCGTCTCGAGGCACAGATACGCAGTATTTT.

The chain employs TRBV11-2 and TRBJ1-1; D unclear. The germline V gene encodes CDR1 SGHAT and CDR2 FQNNGV. Trimming pared 2 bases from V and 7 bases from J, leaving 8 bases between. CDR3 size: 12 residues. The CDR3 DNA reads TGTGCCAGCAGCTTAATTTCTAGTGAAGCTTTCTTT. It codes for CASSLISSEAFF.

The chain employs TRBV7-3 and TRBJ2-5; TRBD2 matches at 9 bases. J gave up 4 bases and V 4 bases, and 4 bases lay outside the gene matches. The germline V gene encodes CDR1 SGHTA and CDR2 FQGTGA. This CDR3 spans 14 amino acids. The CDR3 loop is CASSSGLAGETQYF. The CDR3 DNA reads as TGTGCCAGCAGCTCGGGACTAGCCGGAGAGACCCAGTACTTC.